This record looks at one T cell receptor beta chain sequence and its context. What it binds is unknown. The ends were cut back, 5 bases at V and 2 bases at J, with 21 bases in the middle. This CDR3 region has 17 residues. Per germline, CDR1 SGHNT and CDR2 YENEEA. The PCR employed 60 Vbeta primers together with 13 Jbeta primers. Assay used: immunoSEQ multiplex PCR; TCRdb lists only in-frame clones, some missing. The repertoire includes roughly 150,000 clones, roughly 80% of them detected once, and 8.5% sits in the top ten. This sample is drawn from a study of cytomegalovirus exposure and HLA in healthy donors. Study-wide results and limits: Some highly shared sequence variants likely arose as a pipeline artifact. Most of the TCR beta V segments (in an earlier analysis) were productive either about 90% or about 30% of the time.

This chain uses TRBV11-3 with TRBJ2-5, with D tentatively TRBD2 (6 bases). Sequencing was performed on PBMCs. The receptor was isolated from a male donor in good health and CMV-seropositive. This CDR3 reads CASSPGISVGLQETQYF. CDR3 coding DNA: TGTGCCAGCAGCCCGGGGATTTCCGTCGGACTACAAGAGACCCAGTACTTC.